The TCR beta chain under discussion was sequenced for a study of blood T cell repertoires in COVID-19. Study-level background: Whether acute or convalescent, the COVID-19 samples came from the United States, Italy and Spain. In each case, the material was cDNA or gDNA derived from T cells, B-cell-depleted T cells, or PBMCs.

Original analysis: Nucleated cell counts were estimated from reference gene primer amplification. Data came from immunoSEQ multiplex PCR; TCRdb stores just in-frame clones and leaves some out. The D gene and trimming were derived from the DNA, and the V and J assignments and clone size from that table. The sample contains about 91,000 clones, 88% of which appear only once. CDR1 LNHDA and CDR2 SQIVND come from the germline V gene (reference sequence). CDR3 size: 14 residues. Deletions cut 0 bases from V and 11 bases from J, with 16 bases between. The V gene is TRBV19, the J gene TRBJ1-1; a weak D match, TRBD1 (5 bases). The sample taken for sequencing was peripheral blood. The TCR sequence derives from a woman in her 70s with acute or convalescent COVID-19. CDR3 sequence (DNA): TGTGCCAGTAGTATAGATCTCAGGACACACGGCGCTTTCTTT. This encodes CASSIDLRTHGAFF.